This TCR beta chain stems from a study of T cells in Graves' hyperthyroidism and ophthalmopathy. Study findings and constraints: Blood also showed most of the thyroid clonotypes that were expanded above 0.001.

Graves' hyperthyroidism showing no ophthalmopathy progression within 18 months was considered stable. The CDR3 is 14 residues long. J lost 6 bases, V lost 1 base, and 1 base had no gene match. There are many counts of this clonotype. Its specificity is unknown. RNA transcripts gave rise to amplified TCR beta CDR3 regions. The primer set for the first-round RT-PCR of the TCR CDR3 was HTBI. MiXCR, applied by TCRdb to the multiplex PCR reads, yields one record per CDR3 protein. The sample consists of about 680,000 distinct CDR3 sequences, 35% of them appearing once. The V and J genes are TRBV12-3 or TRBV12-4 and TRBJ2-2; 8 bases line up with TRBD2. The sample was blood. The origin of this receptor is a woman in her 40s with Graves' hyperthyroidism. The CDR3 DNA is TGTGCCAGCAGTTTAGTGGGACTAGCCGGGGAGCTGTTTTTT. Its translation is CASSLVGLAGELFF.